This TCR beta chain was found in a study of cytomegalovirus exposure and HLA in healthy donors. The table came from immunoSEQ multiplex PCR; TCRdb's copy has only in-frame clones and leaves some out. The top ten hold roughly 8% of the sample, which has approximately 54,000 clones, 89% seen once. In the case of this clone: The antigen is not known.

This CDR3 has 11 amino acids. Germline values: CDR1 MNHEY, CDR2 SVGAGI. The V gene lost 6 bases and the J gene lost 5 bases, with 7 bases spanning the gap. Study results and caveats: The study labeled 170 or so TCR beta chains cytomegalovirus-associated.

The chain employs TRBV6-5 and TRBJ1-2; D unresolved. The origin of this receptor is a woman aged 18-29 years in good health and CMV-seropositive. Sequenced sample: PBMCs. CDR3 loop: CASSGVYGYTF. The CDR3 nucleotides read TGTGCCAGCAGCGGGGTTTATGGCTACACCTTC.